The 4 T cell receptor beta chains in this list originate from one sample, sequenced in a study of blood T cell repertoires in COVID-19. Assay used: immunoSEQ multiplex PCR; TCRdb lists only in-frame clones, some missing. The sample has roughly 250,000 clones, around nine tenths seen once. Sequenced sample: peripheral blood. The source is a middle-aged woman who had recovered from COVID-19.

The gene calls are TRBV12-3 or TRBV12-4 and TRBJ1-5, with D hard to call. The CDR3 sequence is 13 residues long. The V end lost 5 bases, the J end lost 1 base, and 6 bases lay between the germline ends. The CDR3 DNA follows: TGTGCCAGCAGTATTACAAGCAATCAGCCCCAGCATTTT. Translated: CASSITSNQPQHF.

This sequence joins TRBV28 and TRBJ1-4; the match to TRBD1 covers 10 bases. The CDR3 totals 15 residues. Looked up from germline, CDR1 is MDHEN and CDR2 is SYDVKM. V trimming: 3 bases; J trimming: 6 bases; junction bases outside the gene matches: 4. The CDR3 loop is CASSFGGTGDEKLFF. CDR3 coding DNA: TGTGCCAGCAGTTTCGGGGGGACAGGGGATGAAAAACTGTTTTTT.

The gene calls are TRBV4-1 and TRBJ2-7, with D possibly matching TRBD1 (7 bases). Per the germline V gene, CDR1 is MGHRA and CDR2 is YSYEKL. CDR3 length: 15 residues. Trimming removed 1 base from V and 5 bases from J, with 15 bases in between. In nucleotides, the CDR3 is TGCGCCAGCAGCCAAGTAGGGGTCAGGGGGGACGAGCAGTACTTC. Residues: CASSQVGVRGDEQYF.

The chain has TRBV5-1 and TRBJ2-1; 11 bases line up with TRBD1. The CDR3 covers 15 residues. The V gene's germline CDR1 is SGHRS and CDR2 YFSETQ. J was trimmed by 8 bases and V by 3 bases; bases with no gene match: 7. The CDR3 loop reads CASSSGTGGLDEQFF. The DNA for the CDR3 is TGCGCCAGCAGCTCCGGGACAGGGGGGTTGGATGAGCAGTTCTTC.